These 31 T cell receptor beta chains came from one sample sequenced in a study of blood T cell repertoires in COVID-19. This table comes from immunoSEQ multiplex PCR, and its TCRdb copy is limited to in-frame clones, with some not included. The table records 95,000 to 110,000 clones, more than 80% of them present only once. Sequences were obtained from peripheral blood. These receptors all come from a man in his 60s with acute or convalescent COVID-19.

The V gene is TRBV13, the J gene TRBJ2-1, with a possible D match to TRBD2 (6 bases). This CDR3 spans 14 amino acids. The germline CDR1 and CDR2 sequences are PRHDT and FYEKMQ (reference sequence). V dropped 2 bases and J dropped 9 bases, with 14 bases sitting between them. The CDR3 loop reads CASSLRTQGGEQFF. The CDR3 nucleotides read TGTGCCAGCAGCTTAAGAACGCAGGGAGGTGAGCAGTTCTTC.

The rearrangement joins TRBV10-1 to TRBJ2-1, with TRBD2 matching 11 bases. The CDR3 length is 16 residues. Per germline, CDR1 WNHNN and CDR2 SYGVQD (reference sequence). The trim removed 2 bases at V and 5 bases at J, leaving 5 bases unmatched. CDR3 region: CASSEGLAGLNNEQFF. In DNA form, the CDR3 reads TGCGCCAGCAGTGAGGGACTAGCGGGCTTAAACAATGAGCAGTTCTTC.

This chain connects TRBV5-4 to TRBJ2-7; 9 bases are shared with TRBD1. The V segment lost 3 bases and the J segment 5 bases; nucleotides outside the gene matches: 9. The CDR3 has 15 residues. The germline gives CDR1 SGHNT, CDR2 YYREEE (reference sequence). CDR3: CASSSPGQGLHEQYF. The DNA of the CDR3 is TGTGCCAGCAGCTCACCGGGACAGGGATTACACGAGCAGTACTTC.

The chain recombines TRBV14 with TRBJ2-7, with TRBD2 identical over 7 bases. Germline trimming cut 6 bases from V and 6 bases from J; bases unmatched to any gene: 11. This CDR3 is built from 14 residues. The germline V gene encodes CDR1 SGHDN and CDR2 FVKESK. In nucleotides, the CDR3 is TGTGCCAGCAGTCCCTGGCGGGAGTTTAGCGAGCAGTACTTC. Its translation is CASSPWREFSEQYF.

The rearrangement joins TRBV7-2 to TRBJ2-3, with a tentative D call TRBD2 (5 bases). Trimming stripped 0 bases from V and 0 bases from J, with 16 bases between. Germline CDR1 is SGHTA and CDR2 is FQGNSA. This CDR3 is 18 amino acids long. CDR3 protein: CASSLAPSGATSTDTQYF. In DNA form, the CDR3 reads TGTGCCAGCAGCTTAGCCCCGAGCGGAGCCACTAGCACAGATACGCAGTATTTT.

The chain uses TRBV28 and TRBJ1-2; the D is unclear. The germline CDR1 and CDR2 sequences are MDHEN and SYDVKM. V lost 7 bases to trimming and J lost 7 bases, with 16 bases between them. The CDR3 loop spans 13 amino acids. CDR3 DNA sequence: TGTGCCAGCACCAATGACGGCAGGCTTGGCTACACCTTC. It encodes CASTNDGRLGYTF.

The V call is TRBV6-4, the J call TRBJ1-1; 8 nucleotides agree with TRBD1. CDR3 length: 15 residues. Per the germline V gene, CDR1 is MRHNA and CDR2 is SNTAGT. V gave up 7 bases and J gave up 3 bases; unmatched junction bases: 10. The CDR3 region has the DNA TGTGCCAGCAAGGTGGGCAGGGGGCCTGACACTGAAGCTTTCTTT. This codes for CASKVGRGPDTEAFF.

The chain links TRBV5-1 to TRBJ1-2, with 9 bases lining up with TRBD1. The CDR3 totals 14 residues. Germline V gene data show CDR1 as SGHRS and CDR2 as YFSETQ. V lost 0 bases, J lost 5 bases, and 2 bases stayed unmatched. The CDR3 nucleotides are TGCGCCAGCAGCTTGGACAGGGGGCGTTATGGCTACACCTTC. This codes for CASSLDRGRYGYTF.

The V call is TRBV4-3, the J call TRBJ1-6; possibly TRBD1 for D (5 bases). Trimming removed 0 bases at V and 1 base at J, with 13 bases between. The CDR3 runs to 18 residues. Germline-derived CDR1 and CDR2 are LGHNA and YSLEER. CDR3 region: CASSQDPPGGSYNSPLHF. The CDR3 region has the DNA TGCGCCAGCAGCCAAGATCCCCCGGGGGGGTCCTATAATTCACCCCTCCACTTT.

This chain links TRBV24-1 with TRBJ2-2; 8 bases line up with TRBD1. CDR1 and CDR2 (germline): KGHDR, SFDVKD. The CDR3 totals 16 residues. J was trimmed by 7 bases and V by 6 bases; bases with no gene match: 12. In nucleotides, the CDR3 is TGTGCCACCAGTACTACAGGGGGAAGGCTGGGCGGGGAGCTGTTTTTT. This codes for CATSTTGGRLGGELFF.

V usage is TRBV19 and J usage is TRBJ1-1, with a weak D call TRBD1 (6 bases). The CDR3 has 14 residues. Germline V CDR1 and CDR2: LNHDA, SQIVND (reference sequence). Trimming took off 6 bases at V and 4 bases at J, with 15 bases between the two ends. CDR3 sequence (DNA): TGTGCCAGTAGGCCTACAGGGAGGGGCACTGAAGCTTTCTTT. This gives the protein CASRPTGRGTEAFF.

This clone was picked up one time. In DNA form, the CDR3 reads TGTGCCACCAGCAGAGAGAGAGTCAGCAATCAGCCCCAGCATTTT. Its translation: CATSRERVSNQPQHF. The J gene is TRBJ1-5, the V gene TRBV15; D is unclear. This CDR3 comprises 15 residues. Trimming removed 0 bases from V and 1 base from J, with 7 bases in between. Germline CDR1 is LNHNV and CDR2 is YYDKDF (reference sequence).

V usage is TRBV7-9 and J usage is TRBJ1-3; D is undetermined. CDR3 length: 14 amino acids. Between the trimmed V and J ends, which lost 2 bases and 8 bases, there was a span of 13 bases. CDR1 is SEHNR and CDR2 is FQNEAQ in the germline V gene (reference sequence). In nucleotides, the CDR3 is TGTGCCAGCAGCTTATCGCTCCCAGCGGACACCATATATTTT. Its translation is CASSLSLPADTIYF. The variable domain in full, completed from reference TRBV7-9 and TRBJ1-3, reads DTGVSQNPRHKITKRGQNVTFRCDPISEHNRLYWYRQTLGQGPEFLTYFQNEAQLEKSRLLSDRFSAERPKGSFSTLEIQRTEQGDSAMYLCASSLSLPADTIYFGEGSWLTVV.

V gene TRBV7-9 combines with J gene TRBJ2-1, with 8 positions matching TRBD2. The CDR3 sequence is 16 residues long. The ends lost 0 bases at V and 6 bases at J; junction bases unmatched: 7. Germline V lookup: CDR1 SEHNR, CDR2 FQNEAQ (reference sequence). The CDR3 loop reads CASSLAGAGGINEQFF. The CDR3, as DNA: TGTGCCAGCAGCTTAGCGGGGGCGGGAGGAATCAATGAGCAGTTCTTC.

This clone is a singleton in its sample. The chain combines TRBV19 with TRBJ2-3, with D possibly being TRBD1 (6 bases). The CDR3 runs to 17 residues. From germline, CDR1 is LNHDA and CDR2 SQIVND (reference sequence). Trimming stripped 5 bases from V and 1 base from J, with 19 bases between. The CDR3 sequence is CASSPKGQRIGTDTQYF. For the CDR3, the DNA is TGTGCCAGTAGTCCCAAAGGACAGAGGATTGGCACAGATACGCAGTATTTT.

V gene TRBV18 combines with J gene TRBJ1-2; 7 bases are a match to TRBD1. The trim removed 4 bases at V and 4 bases at J, leaving 21 bases unmatched. Germline V gene lookup returns CDR1 KGHSH and CDR2 LQKENI. This CDR3 is built from 19 residues. Here the CDR3 DNA reads TGTGCCAGCTCACTACGACATAACCTATTAGGGGGCCTTGGCTATGGCTACACCTTC. Translated: CASSLRHNLLGGLGYGYTF.

The chain employs TRBV27 and TRBJ2-1; weak D call: TRBD2 (5 bases). The CDR3 has 13 residues. Germline CDR1 is MNHEY and CDR2 is SMNVEV (reference sequence). V was pared by 3 bases and J by 7 bases, with 10 bases between. CDR3 protein: CASSFLRRNEQFF. Written as DNA, the CDR3 is TGTGCCAGCAGTTTTTTGAGGAGGAATGAGCAGTTCTTC.

This chain uses TRBV6-5 with TRBJ2-6, with D unclear. This CDR3 contains 15 residues. Trimming took 2 bases from V and 1 from J, leaving 6 bases between them. CDR1 MNHEY and CDR2 SVGAGI come from the germline V gene. The CDR3 nucleotides are TGTGCCAGCAGTTACCCCCTGTCTGGGGCCAACGTCCTGACTTTC. Translated: CASSYPLSGANVLTF.

The V call is TRBV6-2 or TRBV6-3, the J call TRBJ1-5; 7 bases map to TRBD1. The CDR3 extends over 13 amino acids. Germline V lookup: CDR1 MNHEY, CDR2 SVGEGT. V lost 0 bases, J lost 11 bases, and 4 bases stayed unmatched. The CDR3 DNA is TGTGCCAGCAGTTACTCGAGGGGACAGACCCAGCATTTT. Residues: CASSYSRGQTQHF.

The table lists this clone with a few counts. The rearrangement joins TRBV7-8 to TRBJ2-3; tentatively, D is TRBD2 (6 bases). The germline gives CDR1 SGHVS, CDR2 FQNEAQ. The CDR3 totals 13 residues. The ends were cut back, 4 bases at V and 4 bases at J, with 9 bases in the middle. The CDR3 coding sequence is TGTGCCAGCAGCTACGCTAGCGCAGATACGCAGTATTTT. As protein: CASSYASADTQYF.

The chain joins TRBV7-2 to TRBJ2-3; D is perhaps TRBD2 (5 bases). Trimming cost V 3 bases and J 1 base, with 8 bases left between them. Per the germline V gene, CDR1 is SGHTA and CDR2 is FQGNSA. This CDR3 is built from 14 residues. CDR3 nucleotides: TGTGCCAGCAGCTTTGTTAGCGGCACAGATACGCAGTATTTT. Amino acids: CASSFVSGTDTQYF.

The chain has TRBV5-4 and TRBJ1-1; possible D gene TRBD1, 5 bases. The germline CDR1 and CDR2 sequences are SGHNT and YYREEE (reference sequence). Deletions cut 2 bases from V and 1 base from J, with 15 bases between. CDR3 size: 16 residues. CDR3 nucleotides: TGTGCCAGCAGCTTAGGTCAGGGCGTCGGGAACACTGAAGCTTTCTTT. Its protein product is CASSLGQGVGNTEAFF.

CDR3 DNA: TGTGCCATCAGTGGGGCGAGTGGAGGCGCCCTAAACATTCAGTACTTC. Its translation: CAISGASGGALNIQYF. The chain employs TRBV10-3 and TRBJ2-4, with D possibly TRBD2 on 5 matching bases. The CDR3 length is 16 residues. Between the trimmed V and J ends, which lost 4 bases and 6 bases, there was a span of 19 bases. Germline V lookup: CDR1 ENHRY, CDR2 SYGVKD.

Concerning this clone itself: At the DNA level, this CDR3 is encoded by other sequences in the same sample as well. The chain recombines TRBV28 with TRBJ1-1; no firm D call. The CDR3 runs 11 residues. Trimming pared 2 bases from V and 10 bases from J, leaving 8 bases between. Germline V gene sequence: CDR1 MDHEN, CDR2 SYDVKM. CDR3 DNA: TGTGCCAGCAGTTTAAAAGGAGGAGCTTTCTTT. Translation gives CASSLKGGAFF.

This rearrangement joins TRBV28 to TRBJ2-7, with 10 bases aligning to TRBD1. The CDR3 has 15 residues. Germline V gene lookup returns CDR1 MDHEN and CDR2 SYDVKM. V dropped 6 bases and J dropped 3; count of bases not matched to a gene: 8. The CDR3 loop reads CASRLSRDRGYEQYF. The CDR3 DNA is TGTGCCAGCAGACTAAGCCGGGACAGGGGCTACGAGCAGTACTTC.

V is TRBV25-1 and J is TRBJ1-4; TRBD1 aligns across 8 bases. Trimming removed 3 bases from V and 8 bases from J; junction bases left unmatched: 5. CDR3 length: 14 amino acids. The germline gives CDR1 MGHDK, CDR2 SYGVNS. Here the CDR3 reads CASSEGQVREKLFF. In DNA form, the CDR3 reads TGTGCCAGCAGTGAGGGACAGGTGAGGGAAAAACTGTTTTTT. Combining the CDR3 with reference TRBV25-1 and TRBJ1-4 gives the whole variable domain EADIYQTPRYLVIGTGKKITLECSQTMGHDKMYWYQQDPGMELHLIHYSYGVNSTEKGDLSSESTVSRIRTEHFPLTLESARPSHTSQYLCASSEGQVREKLFFGSGTQLSVL.

The chain links TRBV11-2 to TRBJ2-2; TRBD1 matches at 8 bases. J lost 4 bases, V lost 5 bases, and 12 bases had no gene match. CDR1 and CDR2 (germline): SGHAT, FQNNGV. This CDR3 region has 17 residues. CDR3 in amino acids: CASSHRQGPRGTGELFF. The DNA for the CDR3 is TGTGCCAGCAGCCACCGACAGGGGCCCCGAGGCACCGGGGAGCTGTTTTTT. Full variable domain (outside the CDR3, taken from reference TRBV11-2 and TRBJ2-2): EAGVAQSPRYKIIEKRQSVAFWCNPISGHATLYWYQQILGQGPKLLIQFQNNGVVDDSQLPKDRFSAERLKGVDSTLKIQPAKLEDSAVYLCASSHRQGPRGTGELFFGEGSRLTVL.

The gene calls are TRBV4-1 and TRBJ2-7; possible D gene TRBD1, 5 bases. V was trimmed by 3 bases and J by 7 bases, leaving 10 bases between them. This CDR3 contains 12 residues. Germline loops: CDR1 MGHRA, CDR2 YSYEKL. The CDR3 bases are TGCGCCAGCAGCCACACCCAGGGAGAGCAGTACTTC. Its protein product is CASSHTQGEQYF.

V gene TRBV21-1 combines with J gene TRBJ2-2; TRBD2 was called by the table and not checked on the DNA. TRBV21-1 is recorded as a pseudogene. The length of the CDR3 is 18 residues. The CDR3 DNA is TGTGCCAGCAGCAATCCCACGGGGTCCGGGAGAGACACCGGGGAGCTGTTTTTT. As protein: CASSNPTGSGRDTGELFF.

With respect to this clone: The same CDR3 also results from other DNA sequences found in this sample. CDR3 in amino acids: CASSLVAGGTDTQYF. CDR3 bases: TGTGCCAGCAGCTTGGTAGCGGGAGGCACAGATACGCAGTATTTT. This chain connects TRBV7-9 to TRBJ2-3; 9 nucleotides agree with TRBD2. The V gene end was trimmed by 3 bases and the J gene end by 1 base; junction bases not matched to a gene: 2. Germline CDR1 and CDR2: SEHNR and FQNEAQ (reference sequence). This CDR3 has 15 amino acids.

This clone has a handful of counts. DNA of the CDR3: TGTGCCAGCAGTTTAAACAGGATGATGAACACTGAAGCTTTCTTT. It encodes CASSLNRMMNTEAFF. This sequence joins TRBV6-5 and TRBJ1-1; D possibly corresponds to TRBD1 (5 bases). Trimming stripped 4 bases from V and 0 bases from J, with 12 bases between. This CDR3 has 15 amino acids. Germline CDR1 and CDR2: MNHEY and SVGAGI.